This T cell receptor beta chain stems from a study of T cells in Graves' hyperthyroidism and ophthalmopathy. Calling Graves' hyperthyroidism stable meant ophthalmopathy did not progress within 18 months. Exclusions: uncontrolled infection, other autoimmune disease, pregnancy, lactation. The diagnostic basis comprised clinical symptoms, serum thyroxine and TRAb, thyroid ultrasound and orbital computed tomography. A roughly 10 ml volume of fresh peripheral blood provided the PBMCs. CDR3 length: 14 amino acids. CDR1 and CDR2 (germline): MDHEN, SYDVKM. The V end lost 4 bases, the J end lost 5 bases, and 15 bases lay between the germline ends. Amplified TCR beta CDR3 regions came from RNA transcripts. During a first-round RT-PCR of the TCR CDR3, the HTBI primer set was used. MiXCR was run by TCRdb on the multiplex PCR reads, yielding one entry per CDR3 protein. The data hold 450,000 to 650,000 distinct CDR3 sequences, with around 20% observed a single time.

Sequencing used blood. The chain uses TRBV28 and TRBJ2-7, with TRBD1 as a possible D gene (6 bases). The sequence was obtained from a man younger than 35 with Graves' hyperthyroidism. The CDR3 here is CASSSSGTYDEQYF. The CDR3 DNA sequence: TGTGCCAGCAGTTCTTCCGGGACATACGACGAGCAGTACTTC. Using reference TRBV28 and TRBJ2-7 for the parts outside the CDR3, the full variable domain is DVKVTQSSRYLVKRTGEKVFLECVQDMDHENMFWYRQDPGLGLRLIYFSYDVKMKEKGDIPEGYSVSREKKERFSLILESASTNQTSMYLCASSSSGTYDEQYFGPGTRLTVT.